The entry below describes one T cell receptor (beta chain). Its target is unknown. The authors used template switching to add a universal primer site and gave cDNA unique molecular identifiers. TCRdb itself ran the 5' RACE reads through MiXCR, one entry per CDR3 protein. The sample yields around 530,000 distinct CDR3 sequences, 13% to 15% seen once. The sample is drawn from a study of identical twins. Study results and limitations: Out-of-frame alpha sequences common to twins exhibited an excess of low generation probability. Zero-insertion analyses might be partly confounded by invariant T cells like MAIT and iNKT.

This same sample was also part of a study on yellow fever vaccine responses in identical twins.

This TCR was sampled from a woman aged 18-30 years in good health. What was sequenced was CD4+ T cells sorted from blood.

DNA for the CDR3: TGTGCCAGCAGCTTCTCGGGCCGAGGGCTAGCGGGACTAGCCAAAAACATTCAGTACTTC. Protein sequence: CASSFSGRGLAGLAKNIQYF. This rearrangement joins TRBV11-2 to TRBJ2-4, with TRBD2 matching over 9 bases. This CDR3 comprises 20 residues. After removal of 3 bases from V and 0 bases from J, the junction contained 15 bases not matched to a gene. In germline, CDR1 is SGHAT, CDR2 FQNNGV. Full variable domain (outside the CDR3, taken from reference TRBV11-2 and TRBJ2-4): EAGVAQSPRYKIIEKRQSVAFWCNPISGHATLYWYQQILGQGPKLLIQFQNNGVVDDSQLPKDRFSAERLKGVDSTLKIQPAKLEDSAVYLCASSFSGRGLAGLAKNIQYFGAGTRLSVL.